The 20 T cell receptor beta chains below come from one sample, sequenced in a study of cytomegalovirus exposure and HLA in healthy donors. Generated by immunoSEQ multiplex PCR, the TCRdb table keeps only in-frame clones and is missing some. The table records about 98,000 clones, roughly 87% of them present only once. The sample comprised PBMCs. These receptors came from a woman aged 25 to 39 in good health and CMV-seronegative.

The rearrangement links TRBV5-6 to TRBJ2-1; 7 bases agree with TRBD2. Germline V lookup: CDR1 SGHDT, CDR2 YYEEEE. Trimming took 0 bases from V and 6 from J; bases not matched to a gene: 9. This CDR3 has 16 amino acids. CDR3 loop: CASSLGMGLNSNEQFF. CDR3 coding DNA: TGTGCCAGCAGCTTGGGTATGGGACTAAACAGCAATGAGCAGTTCTTC. Variable domain in full (rest from reference TRBV5-6 and TRBJ2-1): DAGVTQSPTHLIKTRGQQVTLRCSPKSGHDTVSWYQQALGQGPQFIFQYYEEEERQRGNFPDRFSGHQFPNYSSELNVNALLLGDSALYLCASSLGMGLNSNEQFFGPGTRLTVL.

The V gene is TRBV7-3, the J gene TRBJ2-1; D is perhaps TRBD1 (7 bases). The CDR3 is 13 amino acids. V lost 5 bases to trimming and J lost 6 bases, with 11 bases between them. Germline values: CDR1 SGHTA, CDR2 FQGTGA. The CDR3 coding sequence is TGTGCCAGCAGCGCCCAGGGGGGCAATGAGCAGTTCTTC. Residues: CASSAQGGNEQFF.

The chain joins TRBV6-1 to TRBJ1-2; D may be TRBD1 (6 bases). This CDR3 contains 15 residues. Germline values: CDR1 MNHNS, CDR2 SASEGT. Deletions cut 0 bases from V and 3 bases from J, with 11 bases between. The CDR3: CASSEATGGYYGYTF. The CDR3 DNA reads as TGTGCCAGCAGTGAAGCGACAGGCGGGTACTATGGCTACACCTTC.

This clone was found once. The genes are TRBV18 and TRBJ2-1, with 10 bases matching TRBD2. The junction had 4 bases not matched to a gene; V was cut back by 3 bases and J by 11 bases. Germline V gives CDR1 KGHSH, CDR2 LQKENI. The CDR3 is 13 amino acids. The CDR3 spells CASSPDSGGKQFF. Here the CDR3 DNA reads TGTGCCAGCTCACCGGATAGCGGGGGGAAGCAGTTCTTC. The whole variable domain, remainder taken from reference TRBV18 and TRBJ2-1, is NAGVMQNPRHLVRRRGQEARLRCSPMKGHSHVYWYRQLPEEGLKFMVYLQKENIIDESGMPKERFSAEFPKEGPSILRIQQVVRGDSAAYFCASSPDSGGKQFFGPGTRLTVL.

As regards this clone: Different DNA sequences within this sample yield the same CDR3. CDR3 loop: CASSPGQASNQPQHF. The CDR3 DNA follows: TGTGCCAGCTCACCGGGGCAGGCAAGCAATCAGCCCCAGCATTTT. The chain combines TRBV18 with TRBJ1-5; a possible D gene is TRBD1 (5 bases). V shed 3 bases and J shed 1 base, with 10 bases lying between them. The CDR3 covers 15 residues. Germline assignment: CDR1 KGHSH and CDR2 LQKENI.

The J gene is TRBJ1-3, the V gene TRBV6-1; D gene uncertain. Trimming took 3 bases from V and 0 from J, leaving 6 bases between them. The CDR3 is made up of 14 amino acids. Germline-derived CDR1 and CDR2 are MNHNS and SASEGT. The CDR3 here is CASSDGLSGNTIYF. CDR3 nucleotides: TGTGCCAGCAGTGACGGTCTCTCTGGAAACACCATATATTTT.

This clone was recorded a few times. The genes are TRBV2 and TRBJ1-3; D uncertain. V was trimmed by 6 bases and J by 4 bases, leaving 16 bases between them. This CDR3 has 15 amino acids. Looked up from germline, CDR1 is SNHLY and CDR2 is FYNNEI. The DNA of the CDR3 is TGTGCCAGCAGGGATAATCCGGGTCTAGGAAACACCATATATTTT. Translated, it gives CASRDNPGLGNTIYF. The variable domain in full, completed from reference TRBV2 and TRBJ1-3, reads EPEVTQTPSHQVTQMGQEVILRCVPISNHLYFYWYRQILGQKVEFLVSFYNNEISEKSEIFDDQFSVERPDGSNFTLKIRSTKLEDSAMYFCASRDNPGLGNTIYFGEGSWLTVV.

The genes are TRBV4-3 and TRBJ2-7; 7 bases match TRBD1. The CDR3 is 15 residues long. Germline trimming cut 1 base from V and 1 base from J; bases unmatched to any gene: 4. Germline lookup yields CDR1 LGHNA and CDR2 YSLEER. CDR3 region: CASSQVSGQSYEQYF. CDR3 in DNA: TGCGCCAGCAGCCAAGTCTCGGGACAGTCCTACGAGCAGTACTTC.

The V and J genes are TRBV28 and TRBJ1-5; weak D call: TRBD1 (6 bases). The germline V gene encodes CDR1 MDHEN and CDR2 SYDVKM. Trimming cost V 3 bases and J 2 bases, with 14 bases left between them. The CDR3 loop spans 16 amino acids. In DNA form, the CDR3 reads TGTGCCAGCAGTTTGCCTGACAGGTATGGCAATCAGCCCCAGCATTTT. Translated, it gives CASSLPDRYGNQPQHF. The full variable domain, with the rest looked up from reference TRBV28 and TRBJ1-5, is DVKVTQSSRYLVKRTGEKVFLECVQDMDHENMFWYRQDPGLGLRLIYFSYDVKMKEKGDIPEGYSVSREKKERFSLILESASTNQTSMYLCASSLPDRYGNQPQHFGDGTRLSIL.

CDR3 nucleotide sequence: TGCGCCAGCAGCCAAGGACAGTTCTACGAGCAGTACTTC. This codes for CASSQGQFYEQYF. This chain links TRBV4-3 with TRBJ2-7; weak D call: TRBD1 (5 bases). Germline assignment: CDR1 LGHNA and CDR2 YSLEER. This CDR3 has 13 amino acids. V was pared by 1 base and J by 3 bases, with 7 bases between.

The chain carries TRBV4-2 and TRBJ2-3; 12 nucleotides line up with TRBD2. The CDR3 sequence is 17 residues long. Trimming removed 1 base from V and 6 bases from J; junction bases left unmatched: 8. Germline CDR1 is LGHNA and CDR2 is YNFKEQ. CDR3 protein: CASSQGASGGAVDTQYF. The CDR3 bases are TGTGCCAGCAGCCAAGGGGCTAGCGGGGGGGCCGTGGATACGCAGTATTTT.

The rearrangement uses TRBV29-1 and TRBJ2-6, with no clear D. The CDR3 runs to 14 residues. Germline V gene data show CDR1 as SQVTM and CDR2 as ANQGSEA. V was clipped by 5 bases and J by 0 bases, with 8 bases between them. The CDR3 reads CSVYGSSGANVLTF. The CDR3 DNA sequence: TGCAGCGTTTATGGTAGCTCTGGGGCCAACGTCCTGACTTTC.

The chain carries TRBV27 and TRBJ1-5; maybe TRBD1 (6 bases). Germline CDR1 and CDR2: MNHEY and SMNVEV (reference sequence). Trimming removed 5 bases at V and 6 bases at J, with 11 bases between. The CDR3 runs 13 residues. CDR3 nucleotides: TGTGCCAGCAGTCCAACCAGGGGTCAGCCCCAGCATTTT. It encodes CASSPTRGQPQHF.

This rearrangement joins TRBV5-1 to TRBJ2-3, with TRBD1 matching over 8 bases. This CDR3 is built from 17 residues. Germline assignment: CDR1 SGHRS and CDR2 YFSETQ. The trim removed 1 base at V and 3 bases at J, leaving 10 bases unmatched. The CDR3 sequence: CASSLTIRTGKTDTQYF. Here the CDR3 DNA reads TGCGCCAGCAGCTTGACGATCCGGACAGGGAAAACAGATACGCAGTATTTT.

V and J are TRBV7-2 and TRBJ1-1; 12 bases are shared with TRBD1. The V gene end was trimmed by 4 bases and the J gene end by 9 bases; junction bases not matched to a gene: 9. The germline V gene encodes CDR1 SGHTA and CDR2 FQGNSA. The CDR3 sequence is 15 residues long. For the CDR3, the DNA is TGTGCCAGCAGCTCCACTCGAGGGGACAGGGGGCAAGCTTTCTTT. This codes for CASSSTRGDRGQAFF.

This rearrangement joins TRBV9 to TRBJ1-2; 9 positions agree with TRBD1. The J segment lost 1 base and the V segment lost 4 bases, leaving 5 bases of the junction unmatched. The CDR3 runs to 15 residues. Germline CDR1 SGDLS, CDR2 YYNGEE. The CDR3 region is CASSTRTGDNYGYTF. The CDR3 coding sequence is TGTGCCAGCAGCACCCGGACAGGGGATAACTATGGCTACACCTTC.

The rearrangement joins TRBV5-1 to TRBJ1-5; D remains unclear. Germline CDR1 SGHRS, CDR2 YFSETQ. Between the trimmed V and J ends, which lost 0 bases and 4 bases, there was a span of 5 bases. The CDR3 spans 13 residues. The DNA of the CDR3 is TGCGCCAGCAGCTTGGAGCATAATCAGCCCCAGCATTTT. Translating gives CASSLEHNQPQHF.

J is TRBJ2-1 and V is TRBV14, with 7 bases fitting TRBD2. V lost 4 bases to trimming and J lost 6 bases; unmatched junction nucleotides: 12. Germline V gene lookup returns CDR1 SGHDN and CDR2 FVKESK. The CDR3 is made up of 16 amino acids. CDR3 amino acids: CASSPGTTWYPNEQFF. For the CDR3, the DNA is TGTGCCAGCAGCCCAGGGACTACTTGGTACCCCAATGAGCAGTTCTTC.

The rearrangement uses TRBV25-1 and TRBJ2-1; TRBD1 aligns across 9 bases. Trimming took 8 bases from V and 15 from J; bases not matched to a gene: 8. Germline CDR1 is MGHDK and CDR2 is SYGVNS. The CDR3 extends over 11 amino acids. The CDR3 loop is CASRSGTGLFF. The CDR3 DNA reads TGTGCCAGCCGGTCCGGGACAGGGCTGTTCTTC.

This chain joins TRBV7-8 and TRBJ2-3; 8 bases map to TRBD1. Germline assignment: CDR1 SGHVS and CDR2 FQNEAQ. The CDR3 has 16 amino acids. V trimming: 4 bases; J trimming: 2 bases; junction bases outside the gene matches: 8. The CDR3 spells CASSSQGQVSTDTQYF. Written as DNA, the CDR3 is TGTGCCAGCAGCTCCCAGGGACAGGTATCCACAGATACGCAGTATTTT.